This TCR beta chain was recorded in a study of beta chain features in type 1 diabetes. A note on this clone: Its antigen is not known.

Study results and caveats: PCR could preferentially amplify shorter templates, alike in patients and controls. Among patients, naive, central memory and Treg TCRB repertoires appeared more similar than among healthy donors.

Reverse transcription of all isolated RNA meant that expressed TCRB transcripts were sequenced. Profiling relied on immunoSEQ multiplex PCR, and the TCRdb table lists in-frame clones only, not all of them. The sample has 200,000 to 250,000 clones, about 10% seen once; the top ten hold around 0.037%. This sequence originates from a woman younger than 35 in good health. Sequencing was performed on naive CD4+ T cells from blood.

The CDR3 sequence: CASSLVPRGHIGELFF. The CDR3 DNA reads TGTGCCAGCAGCTTAGTCCCCAGGGGGCACATCGGGGAGCTGTTTTTT. The gene calls are TRBV7-9 and TRBJ2-2; 8 positions match TRBD1. Germline CDR1 reads SEHNR; CDR2 reads FQNEAQ (reference sequence). The ends lost 1 base at V and 7 bases at J; junction bases unmatched: 8. This CDR3 is 16 amino acids long.